The 20 T cell receptor beta chains in this list originate from one sample, sequenced in a study of OX40 agonist ivuxolimab in advanced cancers. Produced via immunoSEQ multiplex PCR; TCRdb's table is partial and in-frame only. The sample holds about 84,000 clones, roughly nine tenths seen once. The sample in question was CD4+ or CD8+ T cells sorted from blood, obtained in a trial of the OX40 agonist ivuxolimab. Source of these receptors: an adult with an advanced solid tumor such as melanoma, head and neck, liver or kidney cancer.

This clone was seen only once. This rearrangement joins TRBV27 to TRBJ1-5; D is unclear. V was clipped by 3 bases and J by 3 bases, with 6 bases between them. This CDR3 is built from 13 residues. Germline V gene lookup returns CDR1 MNHEY and CDR2 SMNVEV (reference sequence). CDR3 protein: CASSFNFNQPQHF. As DNA, the CDR3 is TGTGCCAGCAGTTTTAATTTCAATCAGCCCCAGCATTTT.

The rearrangement joins TRBV5-1 to TRBJ2-7; 12 bases are a match to TRBD2. Germline-derived CDR1 and CDR2 are SGHRS and YFSETQ. CDR3 size: 16 residues. The ends lost 1 base at V and 5 bases at J; junction bases unmatched: 7. CDR3 in DNA: TGCGCCAGCAGCTTGTCTAGCGGGGGGGCGGCTAACGAGCAGTACTTC. This sequence encodes CASSLSSGGAANEQYF.

This chain connects TRBV4-1 to TRBJ1-1; tentatively, D is TRBD1 (5 bases). V was pared by 3 bases and J by 4 bases, with 21 bases between. Germline CDR1 and CDR2: MGHRA and YSYEKL. CDR3 length: 17 residues. The CDR3 bases are TGCGCCAGCAGCCAGGCCCAGGGATTCGGTTGGGTCACTGAAGCTTTCTTT. This translates into CASSQAQGFGWVTEAFF.

The V gene is TRBV27, the J gene TRBJ2-7; 7 nucleotides agree with TRBD2. The germline V gene encodes CDR1 MNHEY and CDR2 SMNVEV (reference sequence). Unmatched junction bases numbered 7, after V lost 3 bases and J lost 2 bases. The CDR3 sequence is 15 residues long. The CDR3 nucleotides are TGTGCCAGCAGTTTCCGGGCTAGCGGTACCTACGAGCAGTACTTC. It translates to CASSFRASGTYEQYF.

This chain joins TRBV19 and TRBJ2-1; D is perhaps TRBD2 (5 bases). Germline loops: CDR1 LNHDA, CDR2 SQIVND (reference sequence). V dropped 1 base and J dropped 9 bases, with 13 bases sitting between them. The CDR3 length is 14 residues. Here the CDR3 reads CASSIGIASGEQFF. CDR3 in DNA: TGTGCCAGTAGTATAGGGATCGCAAGCGGTGAGCAGTTCTTC.

This chain uses TRBV11-3 with TRBJ2-2; a weak D match, TRBD2 (6 bases). The CDR3 consists of 16 residues. CDR1 SGHNT and CDR2 YENEEA come from the germline V gene. V shed 1 base and J shed 6 bases, with 15 bases lying between them. The CDR3: CASSLASAGRPGELFF. The CDR3 DNA reads TGTGCCAGCAGCTTAGCGTCTGCGGGACGTCCCGGGGAGCTGTTTTTT. Based on the CDR3 plus reference TRBV11-3 and TRBJ2-2, the full variable domain is EAGVVQSPRYKIIEKKQPVAFWCNPISGHNTLYWYLQNLGQGPELLIRYENEEAVDDSQLPKDRFSAERLKGVDSTLKIQPAELGDSAVYLCASSLASAGRPGELFFGEGSRLTVL.

This clone was picked up a small number of times. J is TRBJ1-1 and V is TRBV30; no clear D. Per germline, CDR1 GTSNPN and CDR2 SVGIG (reference sequence). This CDR3 has 13 amino acids. With 2 bases removed from V and 0 bases from J, the gap between germline ends came to 7 bases. The CDR3 reads CAWSMVMNTEAFF. As DNA, the CDR3 is TGTGCCTGGAGTATGGTTATGAACACTGAAGCTTTCTTT.

The chain combines TRBV18 with TRBJ2-1; D possibly matches TRBD1 or TRBD2 (5 bases each). V was trimmed by 6 bases and J by 3 bases, leaving 18 bases between them. The germline V gene has CDR1 KGHSH and CDR2 LQKENI. The CDR3 covers 16 residues. CDR3 sequence: CASSSLLRDRYNEQFF. The CDR3 DNA follows: TGTGCCAGCTCCTCCCTGCTCCGGGACCGCTACAATGAGCAGTTCTTC.

V and J are TRBV5-1 and TRBJ2-1, with D unresolved. From germline, CDR1 is SGHRS and CDR2 YFSETQ. This CDR3 contains 11 residues. V lost 4 bases, J lost 5 bases, and 4 bases lay in between. The CDR3 sequence is CASSQNNEQFF. CDR3 nucleotides: TGCGCCAGCAGCCAGAACAATGAGCAGTTCTTC.

This chain joins TRBV27 and TRBJ2-1; TRBD2 aligns across 12 bases. Germline V gene data show CDR1 as MNHEY and CDR2 as SMNVEV (reference sequence). The length of the CDR3 is 18 residues. Trimming removed 6 bases from V and 5 bases from J; junction bases left unmatched: 14. The CDR3 loop reads CASRPPSQLAGGHNEQFF. CDR3 coding DNA: TGTGCCAGCAGACCACCCTCCCAACTAGCGGGAGGACACAATGAGCAGTTCTTC.

With regard to this clone: This specimen includes other DNA sequences encoding the same CDR3. J is TRBJ2-3 and V is TRBV5-6, with TRBD2 matching over 10 bases. The CDR3 has 15 amino acids. V shed 4 bases, J shed 6 bases, and the junction held 8 bases outside the gene matches. CDR1 is SGHDT and CDR2 is YYEEEE in the germline V gene. For the CDR3, the DNA is TGTGCCAGCAGCCTCTTAGCGGGGGGTACGGATACGCAGTATTTT. Encoded protein: CASSLLAGGTDTQYF. The full variable domain, its missing parts supplied by reference TRBV5-6 and TRBJ2-3, is DAGVTQSPTHLIKTRGQQVTLRCSPKSGHDTVSWYQQALGQGPQFIFQYYEEEERQRGNFPDRFSGHQFPNYSSELNVNALLLGDSALYLCASSLLAGGTDTQYFGPGTRLTVL.

The rearrangement uses TRBV11-2 and TRBJ2-5; D is perhaps TRBD1 or TRBD2 (6 bases each). V lost 7 bases, J lost 5 bases, and 32 bases lay in between. CDR1 SGHAT and CDR2 FQNNGV come from the germline V gene. The CDR3 contains 19 residues. The CDR3 spells CASTSAWRGLRRDRETQYF. CDR3 coding DNA: TGTGCCAGCACTTCCGCTTGGAGGGGGTTGCGGCGGGACCGGGAGACCCAGTACTTC.

The chain links TRBV30 to TRBJ2-7, with D perhaps TRBD1 or TRBD2 (5 bases each). Trimming shortened V by 0 bases and J by 9 bases, and 12 bases separated the two germline ends. The CDR3 spans 12 residues. The germline gives CDR1 GTSNPN, CDR2 SVGIG (reference sequence). The CDR3, as DNA: TGTGCCTGGAGTGTTCAGGGACGAGGGCAGTACTTC. The encoded protein is CAWSVQGRGQYF.

This clone was found many times. Within the sample, other DNA sequences also encode this same CDR3. The rearrangement uses TRBV9 and TRBJ1-3, with D hard to call. The V end was cut by 0 bases, the J end by 3 bases, with 7 bases between. The length of the CDR3 is 14 residues. Germline V gene sequence: CDR1 SGDLS, CDR2 YYNGEE. CDR3: CASSVGGIGNTIYF. The CDR3 coding sequence is TGTGCCAGCAGCGTAGGCGGGATTGGAAACACCATATATTTT.

This chain uses TRBV28 with TRBJ2-2; D may be TRBD1 (5 bases). The CDR3 runs 16 residues. Per the germline V gene, CDR1 is MDHEN and CDR2 is SYDVKM. V was cut by 6 bases and J by 2 bases, with 16 bases left in between. CDR3 loop: CASSTTGRANTGELFF. The CDR3 DNA reads TGTGCCAGCAGCACCACCGGCAGGGCCAACACCGGGGAGCTGTTTTTT. Together with reference TRBV28 and TRBJ2-2, the CDR3 gives the full variable domain: DVKVTQSSRYLVKRTGEKVFLECVQDMDHENMFWYRQDPGLGLRLIYFSYDVKMKEKGDIPEGYSVSREKKERFSLILESASTNQTSMYLCASSTTGRANTGELFFGEGSRLTVL.

A few counts support this clone. The chain recombines TRBV30 with TRBJ2-5; no reliable D call. The V gene lost 1 base and the J gene lost 4 bases, with 7 bases spanning the gap. CDR3 length: 12 amino acids. Germline CDR1 and CDR2: GTSNPN and SVGIG (reference sequence). In DNA, the CDR3 is TGTGCCTGGAGTGAATGGAGAGAGACCCAGTACTTC. It is translated as CAWSEWRETQYF.

The gene calls are TRBV7-2 and TRBJ2-1; D perhaps matches TRBD2 (6 bases). This CDR3 comprises 18 residues. Trimming removed 1 base at V and 2 bases at J, with 18 bases between. Germline assignment: CDR1 SGHTA and CDR2 FQGNSA. CDR3 sequence (DNA): TGTGCCAGCAGCTTAGGGAGGACCTTTAGCGGTCCCTACAATGAGCAGTTCTTC. Translated, it gives CASSLGRTFSGPYNEQFF.

The rearrangement links TRBV30 to TRBJ2-3; D is possibly TRBD1 or TRBD2 (7 bases each). This CDR3 is 17 amino acids long. The germline V gene encodes CDR1 GTSNPN and CDR2 SVGIG (reference sequence). Trimming shortened V by 2 bases and J by 2 bases, and 20 bases separated the two germline ends. Written as DNA, the CDR3 is TGTGCCTGGAGTACGGGACAGCGAGGGACTAACACAGATACGCAGTATTTT. Amino acid sequence: CAWSTGQRGTNTDTQYF.

The V and J genes are TRBV30 and TRBJ1-2, with TRBD1 identical over 7 bases. The CDR3 is 13 residues long. V shed 1 base and J 8 bases; nucleotides not matched to a gene: 7. The V gene's germline CDR1 is GTSNPN and CDR2 SVGIG (reference sequence). The CDR3 DNA sequence: TGTGCCTGGAGTGGTAACAGGGACAGCGGCTACACCTTC. Translated, it gives CAWSGNRDSGYTF.

V and J are TRBV6-4 and TRBJ2-3; a weak D match, TRBD2 (6 bases). This CDR3 has 11 amino acids. Germline CDR1 reads MRHNA; CDR2 reads SNTAGT. Between the trimmed V and J ends, which lost 6 bases and 8 bases, there was a span of 9 bases. CDR3 loop: CASSAGGTQYF. The CDR3, as DNA: TGTGCCAGCAGCGCCGGGGGTACGCAGTATTTT.